This T cell receptor beta chain was retrieved from a study of memory CD4+ T cells and cytomegalovirus serostatus. This table comes from immunoSEQ multiplex PCR, and its TCRdb copy is limited to in-frame clones, with some not included. The profile shows tens of thousands of clones, approximately 79% of them singletons. V lost 2 bases to trimming and J lost 2 bases; unmatched junction nucleotides: 1. Germline V CDR1 and CDR2: MDHEN, SYDVKM. The CDR3 runs 14 residues. Single viable CD3+CD4+CD8-CD45RO+ cells were sorted as the memory CD4+ T cells. The rearrangement links TRBV28 to TRBJ1-1; 8 bases fit TRBD1. Sequencing used memory CD4+ T cells from blood. This sequence originates from an adult in good health and CMV-seropositive. Here the CDR3 DNA reads TGTGCCAGCAGTTTACAGGGGGCTAACACTGAAGCTTTCTTT. This sequence encodes CASSLQGANTEAFF.